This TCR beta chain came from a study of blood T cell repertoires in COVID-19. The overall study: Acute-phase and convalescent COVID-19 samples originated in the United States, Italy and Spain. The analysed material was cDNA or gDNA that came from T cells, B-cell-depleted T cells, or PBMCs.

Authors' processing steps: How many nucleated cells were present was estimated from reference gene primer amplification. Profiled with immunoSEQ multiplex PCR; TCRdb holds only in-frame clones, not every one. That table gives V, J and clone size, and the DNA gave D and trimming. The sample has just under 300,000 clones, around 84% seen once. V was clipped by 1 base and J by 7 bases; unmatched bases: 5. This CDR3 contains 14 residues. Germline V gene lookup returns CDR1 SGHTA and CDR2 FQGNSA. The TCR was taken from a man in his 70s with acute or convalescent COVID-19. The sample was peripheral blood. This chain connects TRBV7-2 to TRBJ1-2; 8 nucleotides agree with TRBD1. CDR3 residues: CASSLGTGSTGYTF. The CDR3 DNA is TGTGCCAGCAGCTTAGGGACAGGGTCCACTGGCTACACCTTC.